Following are 23 T cell receptor beta chains from one sample sequenced in a study of shared clonotypes between healthy human individuals. TCRdb's table, derived via immunoSEQ multiplex PCR, lists solely in-frame clones and lacks some. The sample lists some 2,000,000 clones; around 95% were seen once. The material sequenced was naive CD4+ T cells sorted from blood. The subset: CD45RA+ positively selected. These TCRs come from a man younger than 35 in good health.

In its sample, this clone was seen once. This CDR3 reads CASSYSHMGTEAFF. For the CDR3, the DNA is TGTGCCAGCAGTTACTCCCATATGGGGACTGAAGCTTTCTTT. The V call is TRBV6-6, the J call TRBJ1-1; D is ambiguous. The germline CDR1 and CDR2 sequences are MNHNY and SVGAGI (reference sequence). V lost 0 bases and J lost 5, with 10 bases in between. CDR3 length: 14 residues.

The chain recombines TRBV7-2 with TRBJ1-1, with 8 bases identical to TRBD1. The J segment lost 10 bases and the V segment lost 5 bases, leaving 3 bases of the junction unmatched. Germline CDR1 SGHTA, CDR2 FQGNSA. This CDR3 has 11 residues. The CDR3 DNA follows: TGTGCCAGCAGCGCTGACAGGGGAGCTTTCTTT. Amino acid sequence: CASSADRGAFF.

With respect to this clone: This CDR3 is also generated by other DNA sequences in the sample. V gene TRBV5-6 combines with J gene TRBJ2-3; D uncertain. Germline loops: CDR1 SGHDT, CDR2 YYEEEE. The CDR3 is 11 residues long. Trimming left V 0 bases short and J 6 bases short, with 2 bases between. The CDR3 region is CASSLVDTQYF. CDR3 nucleotides: TGTGCCAGCAGCTTGGTCGATACGCAGTATTTT.

The rearrangement links TRBV7-2 to TRBJ2-7, with 9 nucleotides matching TRBD2. Unmatched junction bases numbered 9, after V lost 0 bases and J lost 6 bases. Germline-derived CDR1 and CDR2 are SGHTA and FQGNSA. The CDR3 runs 16 residues. The DNA for the CDR3 is TGTGCCAGCAGCTTAGCTATAAGCGGGAGGAGGACCGAGCAGTACTTC. Translating gives CASSLAISGRRTEQYF.

The genes are TRBV2 and TRBJ2-3; D is undetermined. Trimming took off 11 bases at V and 2 bases at J, with 14 bases between the two ends. Germline V CDR1 and CDR2: SNHLY, FYNNEI. This CDR3 region has 13 residues. The CDR3 spells CAGSPGLTDTQYF. CDR3 bases: TGTGCCGGGTCCCCGGGTCTCACAGATACGCAGTATTTT.

The chain uses TRBV2 and TRBJ1-5; 8 nucleotides agree with TRBD1. There are 16 residues in the CDR3. CDR1 SNHLY and CDR2 FYNNEI come from the germline V gene. V gave up 4 bases and J gave up 5 bases; unmatched junction bases: 10. CDR3 sequence: CASSAPGQALYQPQHF. The CDR3 DNA follows: TGTGCCAGCAGTGCCCCGGGACAGGCCCTTTATCAGCCCCAGCATTTT.

J is TRBJ1-1 and V is TRBV19; 9 bases line up with TRBD1. The CDR3 totals 16 residues. J gave up 6 bases and V 3 bases, and 11 bases lay outside the gene matches. The germline gives CDR1 LNHDA, CDR2 SQIVND (reference sequence). The CDR3 bases are TGTGCCAGTAGTATGGGGGACAGGGTTCAAGTCGCTGAAGCTTTCTTT. This encodes CASSMGDRVQVAEAFF.

V usage is TRBV7-9 and J usage is TRBJ2-7, with TRBD1 identical over 7 bases. Germline values: CDR1 SEHNR, CDR2 FQNEAQ (reference sequence). This CDR3 region has 14 residues. The junction had 5 bases not matched to a gene; V was cut back by 4 bases and J by 2 bases. CDR3 sequence: CASSSGTEPYEQYF. CDR3 in DNA: TGTGCCAGCAGCTCCGGGACAGAGCCCTACGAGCAGTACTTC.

This chain links TRBV30 with TRBJ1-6; 8 bases are a match to TRBD1. Germline assignment: CDR1 GTSNPN and CDR2 SVGIG (reference sequence). Germline trimming cut 7 bases from V and 7 bases from J; bases unmatched to any gene: 6. The CDR3 sequence is 13 residues long. The chain's CDR3 is CAFDRGNNSPLHF. DNA for the CDR3: TGTGCCTTCGACAGGGGAAACAATTCACCCCTCCACTTT.

In its sample, this clone was seen once. This chain joins TRBV10-2 and TRBJ2-2; D remains ambiguous. Per the germline V gene, CDR1 is WSHSY and CDR2 is SAAADI. Between the trimmed V and J ends, which lost 3 bases and 2 bases, there was a span of 13 bases. The CDR3 is made up of 16 amino acids. CDR3 DNA sequence: TGCGCCAGCAGTGAAAGCCCAGACTTTAACACCGGGGAGCTGTTTTTT. It encodes CASSESPDFNTGELFF.

The chain recombines TRBV4-1 with TRBJ2-7; TRBD1 is a possible D gene (6 bases). The germline V and J ends were trimmed by 4 bases and 6 bases, with 19 bases remaining between them. Germline CDR1 reads MGHRA; CDR2 reads YSYEKL. The CDR3 length is 15 residues. The CDR3 DNA reads as TGCGCCAGCAGCCTTACCCACCAGGGGATAGGCGAGCAGTACTTC. Translating gives CASSLTHQGIGEQYF.

This rearrangement joins TRBV10-3 to TRBJ2-7, with D possibly being TRBD1 or TRBD2 (5 bases each). The CDR3 totals 15 residues. The germline gives CDR1 ENHRY, CDR2 SYGVKD. V dropped 3 bases and J dropped 2 bases, with 14 bases sitting between them. The chain's CDR3 is CAISEGLQGPYEQYF. DNA for the CDR3: TGTGCCATCAGTGAAGGTTTGCAGGGACCCTACGAGCAGTACTTC.

The V call is TRBV6-1, the J call TRBJ1-3; D unclear. Germline V gene lookup returns CDR1 MNHNS and CDR2 SASEGT. Trimming pared 7 bases from V and 0 bases from J, leaving 4 bases between. This CDR3 is built from 12 residues. CDR3 bases: TGTGCCAGCAAGGACTCTGGAAACACCATATATTTT. It codes for CASKDSGNTIYF.

The rearrangement joins TRBV9 to TRBJ2-7; 13 positions agree with TRBD2. J was trimmed by 6 bases and V by 4 bases; bases with no gene match: 7. The germline V gene has CDR1 SGDLS and CDR2 YYNGEE. This CDR3 has 15 residues. In nucleotides, the CDR3 is TGTGCCAGCAGCCCAGGACTAGCGGGAGTTAGCGAGCAGTACTTC. Encoded protein: CASSPGLAGVSEQYF.

This clone was counted a single time. The V call is TRBV6-1, the J call TRBJ1-5, with TRBD1 identical over 9 bases. CDR1 and CDR2 (germline): MNHNS, SASEGT. Trimming at V came to 4 bases and at J to 5 bases, leaving 12 bases not matched to a gene. This CDR3 is built from 17 residues. CDR3 sequence: CASSGGRQGVHDQPQHF. As DNA, the CDR3 is TGTGCCAGCAGTGGAGGGAGACAGGGGGTCCACGATCAGCCCCAGCATTTT.

The rearrangement links TRBV4-1 to TRBJ2-1; maybe TRBD2 (6 bases). The germline V gene has CDR1 MGHRA and CDR2 YSYEKL. V dropped 4 bases and J dropped 7 bases, with 14 bases sitting between them. The CDR3 covers 14 residues. DNA for the CDR3: TGCGCCAGCAGCCCCCCACGAGCGGGTAATGAGCAGTTCTTC. Its protein is CASSPPRAGNEQFF.

The V gene is TRBV5-1, the J gene TRBJ2-1; D might be TRBD1 (5 bases). The ends were cut back, 5 bases at V and 9 bases at J, with 15 bases in the middle. This CDR3 spans 13 amino acids. CDR1 is SGHRS and CDR2 is YFSETQ in the germline V gene. CDR3 nucleotides: TGCGCCAGCAGACACCTAGGGGTCTCTGAGCAGTTCTTC. It encodes CASRHLGVSEQFF.

The rearrangement uses TRBV13 and TRBJ2-1, with TRBD2 matching over 13 bases. From germline, CDR1 is PRHDT and CDR2 FYEKMQ (reference sequence). Losses at the gene ends were 6 bases for V and 15 bases for J; bases not matched to a gene: 11. This CDR3 comprises 14 residues. The CDR3 region is CASRLAGGPAMRFF. Written as DNA, the CDR3 is TGTGCCAGCAGACTAGCGGGAGGGCCCGCGATGCGGTTCTTC.

This rearrangement joins TRBV5-4 to TRBJ2-5; D uncertain. The CDR3 extends over 14 amino acids. V gave up 3 bases and J gave up 3 bases, with 12 bases separating them. Germline CDR1 is SGHNT and CDR2 is YYREEE (reference sequence). CDR3 bases: TGTGCCAGCAGCTCTTTAACTGGAAAAGAGACCCAGTACTTC. Translated, it gives CASSSLTGKETQYF.

The V gene is TRBV18, the J gene TRBJ2-1; D unresolved. This CDR3 has 17 residues. Germline V CDR1 and CDR2: KGHSH, LQKENI. Trimming pared 4 bases from V and 1 base from J, leaving 17 bases between. Here the CDR3 reads CASSLFTGVGSYNEQFF. CDR3 nucleotide sequence: TGTGCCAGCTCACTTTTTACTGGGGTAGGGTCCTACAATGAGCAGTTCTTC.

The rearrangement joins TRBV30 to TRBJ2-2, with D uncertain. CDR3 length equals 13 residues. CDR1 is GTSNPN, CDR2 SVGIG, per germline (reference sequence). V was clipped by 2 bases and J by 3 bases, with 7 bases between them. In DNA form, the CDR3 reads TGTGCCTGGAGTTCGCAAGACACCGGGGAGCTGTTTTTT. This sequence encodes CAWSSQDTGELFF.

The CDR3 here is CASSLPGSANEKLFF. DNA of the CDR3: TGTGCCAGCAGTTTACCGGGGTCGGCTAATGAAAAACTGTTTTTT. The rearrangement uses TRBV2 and TRBJ1-4; the D is unclear. Between the trimmed V and J ends, which lost 5 bases and 3 bases, there was a span of 13 bases. Germline V CDR1 and CDR2: SNHLY, FYNNEI. The CDR3 totals 15 residues.

The rearrangement uses TRBV6-1 and TRBJ1-2, with D hard to call. Trimming removed 6 bases from V and 4 bases from J, with 15 bases in between. The CDR3 length is 14 residues. The germline V gene encodes CDR1 MNHNS and CDR2 SASEGT. The CDR3 sequence: CASSESVGGYGYTF. The CDR3 DNA reads as TGTGCCAGCAGCGAATCTGTAGGTGGCTATGGCTACACCTTC.